This TCR beta chain was sequenced during a study of vaccination and CD4 T cells after COVID-19. Study-level information: Six males and four females, two Hispanic, made up the convalescents. Two-dose vaccination with either BNT162b2 or mRNA-1273 was given to participants.

Germline values: CDR1 GTSNPN, CDR2 SVGIG (reference sequence). The CDR3 has 14 residues. V gave up 1 base and J gave up 3 bases, with 13 bases separating them. CD4+ T cells that had been cultured provided DNA sequenced with the Oncomine TCR Beta short-read assay. TCRdb passed the PCR reads through MiXCR, listing each CDR3 protein once. The sample holds about 15,000 distinct CDR3 sequences; 50% to 65% are singletons and the top ten take approximately 4%. As to treatment: roughly 11-day PBMC culture with coronavirus spike peptide pools or control peptides (ViraFEST assay). A negative selection step was used to isolate CD4+ T cells once culture had run for 10 days. Notes on this clonotype: Its target is not known.

The receptor's source is a human donor who had recovered from COVID-19. Material: CD4+ T cells from blood, cultured in vitro, obtained before SARS-CoV-2 vaccination. V gene TRBV30 combines with J gene TRBJ2-7, with D maybe TRBD1 (6 bases). The CDR3 spells CAWSDRQGIYEQYF. For the CDR3, the DNA is TGTGCCTGGAGTGACAGGCAGGGGATCTACGAGCAGTACTTC.